Reported below is one TCR beta chain. The antigen it recognizes is unknown. The sample holds no much larger clone one base away, and base qualities are not on file. This record belongs to a study of CD8 T cells in ankylosing spondylitis (dated by TCRdb to 2015 to 2018). Concerning the study at large: T cell receptor beta repertoires were profiled in healthy donors and ankylosing spondylitis patients so that disease-linked TCR variants could be found. The full study cohort comprised about 23 ankylosing spondylitis patients and approximately 100 healthy donors. Samples of peripheral blood were taken, and for ankylosing spondylitis patients, synovial fluid was collected as well.

TCRdb names Illumina HiSeq 2500 as the instrument used. TCR beta libraries were prepared by quantitative 5'-RACE with molecular barcodes. From the authors' description of their analysis: A new computational method, built on a probabilistic model of VDJ rearrangement, was used to identify disease-linked TCR variants. The raw public reads went through TCRdb reprocessing: fastp at Q25, MiXCR clone calling, in-frame beta chains kept. Every distinct CDR3 protein forms one entry, paired with its most common genes and DNA. TCRdb assigned the V and J calls; the authors' analysis was not used. The sample includes around 890,000 distinct CDR3 sequences, with 10% to 15% observed a single time. In total, the top ten clones hold roughly 0.51% of the sample. What the research found in general, with its limitations: Some TCR beta motif variants had previously been reported in synovial fluid and blood of reactive arthritis patients, which suggested common disease-initiation mechanisms. A TCR beta motif made up of seven or eight highly homologous amino acid variants appeared to be characteristic of blood from ankylosing spondylitis patients. In peripheral blood, the disease-linked clones were found at relatively low frequencies and had a CD8+ phenotype. Significant enrichment of the disease-linked clones was reported in matched synovial fluid samples from ankylosing spondylitis patients.

Trimming accounts for 2 bases at V and 1 base at J, while the number of junction bases matched to no gene is 3. From a lookup of the germline V gene, CDR1 and CDR2 are KGHSH and LQKENI. From its cysteine to its phenylalanine, the CDR3 spans 17 amino acids. This entry keeps only the CDR3 DNA: 51 bases, framed from base 1. The source of this sequence is a male donor with ankylosing spondylitis. Source material: blood, either unsorted or a sorted T cell fraction (not recorded which). The V and J genes are TRBV18 and TRBJ2-6; 9 bases in the junction line up with TRBD1. The sequenced DNA: TGTGCCAGCTCACCAAGAGGGACAGGGTCTGGGGCCAACGTCCTGACTTTC. This gives the protein CASSPRGTGSGANVLTF.